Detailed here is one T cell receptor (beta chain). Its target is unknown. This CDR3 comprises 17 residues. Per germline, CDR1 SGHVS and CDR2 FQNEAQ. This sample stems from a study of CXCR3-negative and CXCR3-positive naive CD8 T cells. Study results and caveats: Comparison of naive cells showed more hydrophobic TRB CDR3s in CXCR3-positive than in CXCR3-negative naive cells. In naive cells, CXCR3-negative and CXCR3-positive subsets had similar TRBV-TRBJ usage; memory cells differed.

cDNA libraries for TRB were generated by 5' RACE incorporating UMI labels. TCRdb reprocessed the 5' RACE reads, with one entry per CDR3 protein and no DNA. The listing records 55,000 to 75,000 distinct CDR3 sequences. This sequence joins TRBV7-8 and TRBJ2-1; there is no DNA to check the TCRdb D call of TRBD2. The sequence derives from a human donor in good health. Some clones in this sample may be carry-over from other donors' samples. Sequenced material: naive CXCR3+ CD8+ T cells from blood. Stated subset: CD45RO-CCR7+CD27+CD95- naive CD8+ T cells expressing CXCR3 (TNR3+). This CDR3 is CASSKRASGGPLNEQFF. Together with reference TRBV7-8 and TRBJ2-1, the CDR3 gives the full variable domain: GAGVSQSPRYKVAKRGQDVALRCDPISGHVSLFWYQQALGQGPEFLTYFQNEAQLDKSGLPSDRFFAERPEGSVSTLKIQRTQQEDSAVYLCASSKRASGGPLNEQFFGPGTRLTVL.